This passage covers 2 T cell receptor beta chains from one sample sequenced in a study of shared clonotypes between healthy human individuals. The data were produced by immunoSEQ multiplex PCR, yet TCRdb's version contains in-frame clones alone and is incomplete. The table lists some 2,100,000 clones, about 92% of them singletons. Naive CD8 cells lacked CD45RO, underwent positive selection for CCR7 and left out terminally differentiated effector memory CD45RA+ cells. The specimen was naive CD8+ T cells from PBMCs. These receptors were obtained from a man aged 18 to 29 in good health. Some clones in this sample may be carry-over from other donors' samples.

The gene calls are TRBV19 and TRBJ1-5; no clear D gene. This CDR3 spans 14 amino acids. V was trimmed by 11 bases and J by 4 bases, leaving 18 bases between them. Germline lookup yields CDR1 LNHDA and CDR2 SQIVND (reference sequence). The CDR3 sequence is CAHIRTLGNQPQHF. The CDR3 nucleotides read TGTGCCCACATCAGGACCCTTGGAAATCAGCCCCAGCATTTT.

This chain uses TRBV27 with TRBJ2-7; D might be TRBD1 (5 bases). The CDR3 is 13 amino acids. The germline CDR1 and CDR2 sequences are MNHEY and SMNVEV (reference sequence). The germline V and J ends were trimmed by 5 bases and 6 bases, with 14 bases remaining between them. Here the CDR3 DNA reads TGTGCCAGCAGTGCGACCGTAGGGGTCGAGCAGTACTTC. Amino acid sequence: CASSATVGVEQYF.